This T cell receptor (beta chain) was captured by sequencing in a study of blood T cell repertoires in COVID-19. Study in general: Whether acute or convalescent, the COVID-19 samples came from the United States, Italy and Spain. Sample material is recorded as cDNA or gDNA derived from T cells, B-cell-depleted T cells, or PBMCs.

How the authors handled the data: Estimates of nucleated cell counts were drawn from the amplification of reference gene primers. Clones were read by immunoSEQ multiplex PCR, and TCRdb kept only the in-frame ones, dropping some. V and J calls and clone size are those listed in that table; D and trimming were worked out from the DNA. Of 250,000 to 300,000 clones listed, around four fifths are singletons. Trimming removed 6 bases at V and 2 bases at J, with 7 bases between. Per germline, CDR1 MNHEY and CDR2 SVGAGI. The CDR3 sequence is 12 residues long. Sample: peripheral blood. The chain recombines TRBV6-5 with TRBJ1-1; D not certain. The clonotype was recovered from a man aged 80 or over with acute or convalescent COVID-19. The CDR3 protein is CASSRENTEAFF. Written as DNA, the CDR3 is TGTGCCAGCAGCCGGGAAAACACTGAAGCTTTCTTT.